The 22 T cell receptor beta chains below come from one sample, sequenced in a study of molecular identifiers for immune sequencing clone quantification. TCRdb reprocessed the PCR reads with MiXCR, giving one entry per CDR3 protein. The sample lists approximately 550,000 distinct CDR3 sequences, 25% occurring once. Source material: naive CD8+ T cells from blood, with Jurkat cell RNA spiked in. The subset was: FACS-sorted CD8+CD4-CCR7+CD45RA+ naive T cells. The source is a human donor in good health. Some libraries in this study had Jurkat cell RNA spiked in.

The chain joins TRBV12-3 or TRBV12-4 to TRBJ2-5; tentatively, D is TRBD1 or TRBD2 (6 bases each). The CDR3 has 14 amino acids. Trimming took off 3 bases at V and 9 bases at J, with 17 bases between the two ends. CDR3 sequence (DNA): TGTGCCAGCAGTTTTGGAGGGGGTACGGAGGCCCAGTACTTC. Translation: CASSFGGGTEAQYF.

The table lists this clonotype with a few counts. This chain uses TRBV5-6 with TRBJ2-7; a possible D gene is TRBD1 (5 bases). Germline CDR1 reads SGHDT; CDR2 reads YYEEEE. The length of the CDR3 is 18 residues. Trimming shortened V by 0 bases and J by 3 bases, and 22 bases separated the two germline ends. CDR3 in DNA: TGTGCCAGCAGCTTGGATTCAGGGTTCGCCTCCTTGGGCTACGAGCAGTACTTC. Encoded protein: CASSLDSGFASLGYEQYF.

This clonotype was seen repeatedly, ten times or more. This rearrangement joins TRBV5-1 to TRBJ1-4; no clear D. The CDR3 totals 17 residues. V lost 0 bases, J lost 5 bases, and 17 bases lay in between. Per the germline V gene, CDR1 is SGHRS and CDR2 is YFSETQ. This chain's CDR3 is CASSLANIEPRNEKLFF. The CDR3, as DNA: TGCGCCAGCAGCTTGGCCAACATCGAGCCTCGAAATGAAAAACTGTTTTTT. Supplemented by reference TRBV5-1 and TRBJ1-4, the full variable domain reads KAGVTQTPRYLIKTRGQQVTLSCSPISGHRSVSWYQQTPGQGLQFLFEYFSETQRNKGNFPGRFSGRQFSNSRSEMNVSTLELGDSALYLCASSLANIEPRNEKLFFGSGTQLSVL.

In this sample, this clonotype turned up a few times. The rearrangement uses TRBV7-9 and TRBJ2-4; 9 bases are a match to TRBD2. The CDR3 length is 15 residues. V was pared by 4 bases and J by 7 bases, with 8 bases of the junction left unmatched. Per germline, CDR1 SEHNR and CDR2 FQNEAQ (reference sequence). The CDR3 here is CASSSSGGRGNIQYF. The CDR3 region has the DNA TGTGCCAGCAGCTCAAGCGGGGGGCGGGGGAACATTCAGTACTTC.

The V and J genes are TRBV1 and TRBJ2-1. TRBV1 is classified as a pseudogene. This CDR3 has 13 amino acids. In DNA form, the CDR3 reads TGCACCAGCAGCCAACTTCCCCGCAATGAGCAGTTCTTC. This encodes CTSSQLPRNEQFF.

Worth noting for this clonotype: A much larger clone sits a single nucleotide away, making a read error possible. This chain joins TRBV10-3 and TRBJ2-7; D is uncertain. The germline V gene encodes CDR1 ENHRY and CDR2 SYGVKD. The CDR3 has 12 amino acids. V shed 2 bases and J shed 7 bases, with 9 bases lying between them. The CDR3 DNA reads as TGTGCCATCAGTGAGCCTACGGCGGAGCAGTACTTC. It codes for CAISEPTAEQYF.

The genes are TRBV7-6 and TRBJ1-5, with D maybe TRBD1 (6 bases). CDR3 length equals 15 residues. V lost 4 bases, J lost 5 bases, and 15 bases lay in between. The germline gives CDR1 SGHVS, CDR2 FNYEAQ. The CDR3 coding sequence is TGTGCCAGCAGCTCTCACCCGGGGGCGGATCAGCCCCAGCATTTT. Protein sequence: CASSSHPGADQPQHF.

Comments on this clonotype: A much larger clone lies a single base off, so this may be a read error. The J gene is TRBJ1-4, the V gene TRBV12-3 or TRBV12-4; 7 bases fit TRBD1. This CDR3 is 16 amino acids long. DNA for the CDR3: TGTGCCACCAGTATCTCCATAGGGACAGTCTATGAAAAACTGTTTTTT. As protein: CATSISIGTVYEKLFF.

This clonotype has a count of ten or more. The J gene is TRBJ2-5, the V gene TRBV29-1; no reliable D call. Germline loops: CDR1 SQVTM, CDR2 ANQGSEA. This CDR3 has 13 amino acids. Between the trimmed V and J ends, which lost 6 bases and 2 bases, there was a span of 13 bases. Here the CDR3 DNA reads TGCAGCGTATTACCCGACAATCAAGAGACCCAGTACTTC. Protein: CSVLPDNQETQYF.

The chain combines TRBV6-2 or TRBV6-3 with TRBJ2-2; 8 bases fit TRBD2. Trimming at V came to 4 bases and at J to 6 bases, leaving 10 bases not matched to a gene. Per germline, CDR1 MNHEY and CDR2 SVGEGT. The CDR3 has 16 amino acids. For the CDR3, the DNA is TGTGCCAGCAGTTCCGGACTAGCAGAGGGGCCCGGGGAGCTGTTTTTT. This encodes CASSSGLAEGPGELFF.

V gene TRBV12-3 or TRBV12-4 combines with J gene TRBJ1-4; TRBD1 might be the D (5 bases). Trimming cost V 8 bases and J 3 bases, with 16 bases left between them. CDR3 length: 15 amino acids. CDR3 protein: CASGRMGVPNEKLFF. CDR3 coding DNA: TGTGCCAGCGGAAGGATGGGGGTTCCTAATGAAAAACTGTTTTTT.

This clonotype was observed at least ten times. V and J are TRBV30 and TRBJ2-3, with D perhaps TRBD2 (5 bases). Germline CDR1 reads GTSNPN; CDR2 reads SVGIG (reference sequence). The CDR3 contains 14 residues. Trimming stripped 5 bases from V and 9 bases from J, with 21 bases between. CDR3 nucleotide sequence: TGTGCCTGGGTGAGGGCCGTCGGTCTTCCCACGCAGTATTTT. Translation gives CAWVRAVGLPTQYF.

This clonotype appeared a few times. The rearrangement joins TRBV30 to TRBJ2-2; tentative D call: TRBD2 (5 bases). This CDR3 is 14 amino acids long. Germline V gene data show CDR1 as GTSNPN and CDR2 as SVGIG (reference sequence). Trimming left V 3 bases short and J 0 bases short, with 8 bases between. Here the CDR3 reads CAWRRETNTGELFF. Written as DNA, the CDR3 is TGTGCCTGGAGGAGGGAAACGAACACCGGGGAGCTGTTTTTT.

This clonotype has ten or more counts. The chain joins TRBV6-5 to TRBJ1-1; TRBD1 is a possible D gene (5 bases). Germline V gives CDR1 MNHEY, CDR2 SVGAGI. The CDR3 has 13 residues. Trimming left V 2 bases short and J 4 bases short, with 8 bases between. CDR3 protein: CASSYGGSTEAFF. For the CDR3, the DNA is TGTGCCAGCAGTTACGGGGGGAGCACTGAAGCTTTCTTT.

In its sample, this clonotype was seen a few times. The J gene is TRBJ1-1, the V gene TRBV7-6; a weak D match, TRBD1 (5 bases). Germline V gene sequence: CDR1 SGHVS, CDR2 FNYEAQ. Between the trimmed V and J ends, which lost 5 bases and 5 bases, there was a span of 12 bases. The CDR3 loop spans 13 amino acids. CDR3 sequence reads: CASSPPDSTEAFF. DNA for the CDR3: TGTGCCAGCAGCCCCCCAGACAGTACTGAAGCTTTCTTT.

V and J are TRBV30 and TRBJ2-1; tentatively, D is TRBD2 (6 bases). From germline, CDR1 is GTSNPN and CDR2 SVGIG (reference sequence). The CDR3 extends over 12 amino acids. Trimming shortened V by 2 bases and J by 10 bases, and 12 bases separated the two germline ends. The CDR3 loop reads CAWSPGVGEQFF. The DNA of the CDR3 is TGTGCCTGGAGTCCGGGGGTAGGAGAGCAGTTCTTC.

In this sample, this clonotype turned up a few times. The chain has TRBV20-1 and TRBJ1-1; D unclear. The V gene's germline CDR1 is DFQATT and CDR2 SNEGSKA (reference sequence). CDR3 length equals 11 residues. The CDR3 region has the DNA TGCAGGAAGGATATAGACGGTCGTGCTTTCTTT. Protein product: CRKDIDGRAFF.

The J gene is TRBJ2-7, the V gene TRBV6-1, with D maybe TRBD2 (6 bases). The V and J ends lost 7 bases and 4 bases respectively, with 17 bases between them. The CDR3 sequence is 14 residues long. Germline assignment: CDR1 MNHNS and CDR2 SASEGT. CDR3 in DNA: TGTGCCAGCACCATGGGGGGTATTGATTACGAGCAGTACTTC. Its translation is CASTMGGIDYEQYF.

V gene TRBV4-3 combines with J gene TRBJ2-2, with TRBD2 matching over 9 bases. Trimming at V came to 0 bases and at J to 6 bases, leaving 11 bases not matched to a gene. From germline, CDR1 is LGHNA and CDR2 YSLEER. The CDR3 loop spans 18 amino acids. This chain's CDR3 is CASSQDWRSGRSAGELFF. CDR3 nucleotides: TGCGCCAGCAGCCAAGATTGGAGGAGCGGGAGGAGCGCCGGGGAGCTGTTTTTT.

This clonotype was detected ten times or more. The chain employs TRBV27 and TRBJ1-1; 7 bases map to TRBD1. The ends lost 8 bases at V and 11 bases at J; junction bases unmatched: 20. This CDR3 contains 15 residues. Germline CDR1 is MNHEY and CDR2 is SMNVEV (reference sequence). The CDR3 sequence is CASSTDRDPQERAFF. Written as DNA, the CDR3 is TGTGCCAGCTCCACCGACAGGGATCCTCAAGAGCGGGCTTTCTTT.

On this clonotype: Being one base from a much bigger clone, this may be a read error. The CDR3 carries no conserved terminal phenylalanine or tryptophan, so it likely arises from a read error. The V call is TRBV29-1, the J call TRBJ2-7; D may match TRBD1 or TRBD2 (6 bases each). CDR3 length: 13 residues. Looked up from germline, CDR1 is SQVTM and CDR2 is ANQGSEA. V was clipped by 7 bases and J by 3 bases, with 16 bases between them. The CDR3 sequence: CSAQGGSDYEQYY. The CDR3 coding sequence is TGCAGCGCCCAAGGGGGGTCTGACTACGAGCAGTACTAC.

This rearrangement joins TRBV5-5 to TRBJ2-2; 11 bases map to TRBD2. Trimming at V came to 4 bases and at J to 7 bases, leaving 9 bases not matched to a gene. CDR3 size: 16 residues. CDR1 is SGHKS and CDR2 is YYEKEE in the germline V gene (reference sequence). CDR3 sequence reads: CASSPELAGVVGELFF. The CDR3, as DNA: TGTGCCAGCAGCCCGGAACTAGCGGGAGTGGTCGGGGAGCTGTTTTTT.